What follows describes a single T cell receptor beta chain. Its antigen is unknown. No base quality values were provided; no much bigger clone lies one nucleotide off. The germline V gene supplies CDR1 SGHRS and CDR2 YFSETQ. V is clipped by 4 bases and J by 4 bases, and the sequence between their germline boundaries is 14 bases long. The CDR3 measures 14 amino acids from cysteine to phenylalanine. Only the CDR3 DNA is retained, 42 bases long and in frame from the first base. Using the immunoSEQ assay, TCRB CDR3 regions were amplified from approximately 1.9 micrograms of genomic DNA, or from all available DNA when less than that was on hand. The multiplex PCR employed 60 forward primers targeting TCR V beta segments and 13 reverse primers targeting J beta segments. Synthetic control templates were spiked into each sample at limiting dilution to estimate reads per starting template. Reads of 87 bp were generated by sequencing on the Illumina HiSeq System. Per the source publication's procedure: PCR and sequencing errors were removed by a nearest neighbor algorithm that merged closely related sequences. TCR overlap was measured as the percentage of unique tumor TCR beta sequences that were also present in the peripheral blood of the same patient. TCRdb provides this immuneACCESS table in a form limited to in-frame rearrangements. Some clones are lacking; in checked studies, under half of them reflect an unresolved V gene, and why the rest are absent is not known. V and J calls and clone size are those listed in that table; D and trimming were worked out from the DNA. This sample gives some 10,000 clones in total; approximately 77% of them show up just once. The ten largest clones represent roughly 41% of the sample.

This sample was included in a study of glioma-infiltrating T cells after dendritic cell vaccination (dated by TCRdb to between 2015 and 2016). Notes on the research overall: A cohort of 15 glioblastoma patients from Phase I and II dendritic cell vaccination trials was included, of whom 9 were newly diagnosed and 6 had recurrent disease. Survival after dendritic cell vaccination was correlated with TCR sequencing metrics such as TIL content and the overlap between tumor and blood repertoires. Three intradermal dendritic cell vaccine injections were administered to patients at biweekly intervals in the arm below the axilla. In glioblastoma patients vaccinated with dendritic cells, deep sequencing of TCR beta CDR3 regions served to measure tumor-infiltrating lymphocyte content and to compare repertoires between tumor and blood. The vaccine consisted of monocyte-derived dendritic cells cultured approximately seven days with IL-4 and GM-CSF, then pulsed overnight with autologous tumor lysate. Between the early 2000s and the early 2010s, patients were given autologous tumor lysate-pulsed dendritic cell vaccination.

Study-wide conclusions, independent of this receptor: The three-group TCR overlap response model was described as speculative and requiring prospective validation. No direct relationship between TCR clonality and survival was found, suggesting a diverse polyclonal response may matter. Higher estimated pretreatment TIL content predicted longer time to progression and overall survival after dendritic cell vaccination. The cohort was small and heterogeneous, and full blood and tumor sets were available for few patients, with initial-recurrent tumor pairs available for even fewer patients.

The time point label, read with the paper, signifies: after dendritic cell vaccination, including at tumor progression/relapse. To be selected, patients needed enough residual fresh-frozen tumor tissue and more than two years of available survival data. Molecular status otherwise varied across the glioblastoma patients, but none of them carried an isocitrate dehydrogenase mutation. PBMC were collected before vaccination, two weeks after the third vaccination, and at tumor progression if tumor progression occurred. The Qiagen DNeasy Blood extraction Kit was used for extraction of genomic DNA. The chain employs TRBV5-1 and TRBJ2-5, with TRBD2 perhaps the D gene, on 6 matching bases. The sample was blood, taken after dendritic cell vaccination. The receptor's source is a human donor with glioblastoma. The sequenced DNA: TGCGCCAGCAGCAGAGGGTACGGGGGAGAGACCCAGTACTTC. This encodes CASSRGYGGETQYF.